The entry below gives a single T cell receptor (beta chain) sequence along with its context. The data were taken from a study of blood T cell repertoires in COVID-19. About the study: T cells, B-cell-depleted T cells, or PBMCs provided the cDNA or gDNA that served as material.

Study members were between about 18 and 95 years old and lived in 20 to 30 US regions. Before being deemed recovered, Cohort 3 donors had two negative PCRs, clearance, or symptom resolution. Germline V gives CDR1 LGHDT, CDR2 YNNKEL (reference sequence). Trimming shortened V by 1 base and J by 0 bases, and 12 bases separated the two germline ends. The CDR3 consists of 16 residues. Assay: immunoSEQ multiplex PCR; the TCRdb copy retains only in-frame clones and omits some. The table lists some 130,000 clones, around 86% of them singletons. This chain uses TRBV3-1 (or the pseudogene TRBV3-2) with TRBJ1-1, with a weak D call TRBD1 (5 bases). The receptor comes from a man aged 45 to 65 who had recovered from COVID-19. Sequencing input: PBMCs or T cells enriched from blood (not recorded which). The CDR3 is CASSQGGRDLNTEAFF. CDR3 coding DNA: TGTGCCAGCAGCCAAGGGGGCAGAGACTTGAACACTGAAGCTTTCTTT.